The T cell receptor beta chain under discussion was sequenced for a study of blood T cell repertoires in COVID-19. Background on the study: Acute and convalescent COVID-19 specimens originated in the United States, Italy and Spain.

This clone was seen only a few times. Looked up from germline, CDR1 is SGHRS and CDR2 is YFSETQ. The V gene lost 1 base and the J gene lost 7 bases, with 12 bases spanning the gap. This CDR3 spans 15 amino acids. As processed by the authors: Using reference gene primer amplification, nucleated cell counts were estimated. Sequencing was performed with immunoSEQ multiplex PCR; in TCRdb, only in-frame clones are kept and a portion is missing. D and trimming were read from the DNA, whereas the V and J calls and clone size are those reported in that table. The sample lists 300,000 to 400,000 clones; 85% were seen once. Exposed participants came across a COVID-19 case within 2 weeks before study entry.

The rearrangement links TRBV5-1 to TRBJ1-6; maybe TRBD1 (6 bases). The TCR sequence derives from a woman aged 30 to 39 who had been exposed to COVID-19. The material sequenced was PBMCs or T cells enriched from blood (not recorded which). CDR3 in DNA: TGCGCCAGCAGCTTGTACCGGGACATAAATTCACCCCTCCACTTT. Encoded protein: CASSLYRDINSPLHF.